Included here is one TCR beta chain sequence, with context. Its target is not known. The CDR3 runs to 19 residues. J was trimmed by 3 bases and V by 1 base; bases with no gene match: 12. CDR1 is LGHNA and CDR2 is YNFKEQ in the germline V gene. Assay used: immunoSEQ multiplex PCR; TCRdb lists only in-frame clones, some missing. This sample has tens of thousands of clones, with 65% to 80% found just once. The data are from a study of T cell responses to AZD1222 COVID-19 vaccine. General study findings and limits: Only a handful of AZD1222 recipients were seropositive at baseline.

V is TRBV4-2 and J is TRBJ2-4; 10 bases line up with TRBD2. The TCR comes from an adult who received the AZD1222 COVID-19 vaccine. The specimen was peripheral blood, collected 28 days after the second AZD1222 dose. The CDR3 region has the DNA TGTGCCAGCAGCCAAGGTACAGCGGGGGGGAGTCGAAGCAAAAACATTCAGTACTTC. This gives the protein CASSQGTAGGSRSKNIQYF.